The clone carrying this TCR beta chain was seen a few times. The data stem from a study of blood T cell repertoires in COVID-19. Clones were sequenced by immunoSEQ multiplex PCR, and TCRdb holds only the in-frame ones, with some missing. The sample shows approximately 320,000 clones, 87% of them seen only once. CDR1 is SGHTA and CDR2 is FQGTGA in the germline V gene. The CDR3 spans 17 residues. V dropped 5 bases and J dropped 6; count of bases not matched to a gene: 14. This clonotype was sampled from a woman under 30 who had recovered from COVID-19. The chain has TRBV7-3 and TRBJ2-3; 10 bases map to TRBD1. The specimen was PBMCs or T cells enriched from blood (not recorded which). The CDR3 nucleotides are TGTGCCAGCAGCGGATCACCGGGACAGGGGTTCATGGATACGCAGTATTTT. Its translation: CASSGSPGQGFMDTQYF.